This TCR beta chain derives from a study of human thymus T cells. Donation came from healthy Finnish infants having corrective surgery for congenital heart defects. Blood DNA came from all available leukocytes, not a fixed cell number. This CDR3 spans 12 amino acids. Germline CDR1 is SGHTS and CDR2 is YDEGEE. V lost 4 bases and J lost 5, with 8 bases in between. With respect to this clone: Its antigen is undetermined.

Study-level points and caveats: Among thymic and blood repertoires, usage of V and J genes appeared biased.

Here immunoSEQ multiplex PCR was the method, and the copy in TCRdb shows in-frame clones only, minus some. The table lists 46,000 or so clones, approximately 95% of them singletons. The sequenced material came from blood. This chain uses TRBV5-8 with TRBJ2-3; no clear D. This receptor was taken from a girl less than two years old with a congenital heart defect but otherwise immunologically healthy. The CDR3, as DNA: TGTGCCAGCAGCCCTCACAGAGATACGCAGTATTTT. Amino acids: CASSPHRDTQYF.